A selection of T cell receptor beta chains follows, all from one sample in a study of blood T cell repertoires in COVID-19. Sequencing was performed with immunoSEQ multiplex PCR; in TCRdb, only in-frame clones are kept and a portion is missing. The table includes about 200,000 clones, 86% detected once. Specimen: PBMCs or T cells enriched from blood (not recorded which). The receptors here all came from a man aged 35-49 years with acute COVID-19. Both conserved end residues are part of each CDR3. D genes are given only for firm matches. For some rows the clone size is stated as once, few or many, or as a class when expanded; others skip it.

CDR3nt	CDR3aa	d_gene	abundance	v_gene	j_gene
TGTGCCAGCAGCCAGTACAATGAGCAGTTCTTC	CASSQYNEQFF	NA	NA	TRBV12-3/TRBV12-4	TRBJ2-1
TGTGCCAGCAGCTTACGGATAAAGGGGCAAGGTCATATGGAGACCCAGTACTTC	CASSLRIKGQGHMETQYF	NA	NA	TRBV11-3	TRBJ2-5
TGTGCCAGCAGTGACGGGCTAGCGGGAGAAGGAGAGACCCAGTACTTC	CASSDGLAGEGETQYF	TRBD2	NA	TRBV2	TRBJ2-5
TGTGCCAGCTCCCCCAGAGACTCTGGGAATACGGGGACCATATATTTT	CASSPRDSGNTGTIYF	NA	NA	TRBV18	TRBJ1-3
TGTGCCAGCAGACCTACAGGGAACAATGAGCAGTTCTTC	CASRPTGNNEQFF	NA	NA	TRBV6-5	TRBJ2-1
TGTGCCACCCTAGACGGCCTGAGAAACACCATATATTTT	CATLDGLRNTIYF	NA	NA	TRBV19	TRBJ1-3
TGTGCCAGCAGGAACGAGGGGGCTTGGGAAAAACTGTTTTTT	CASRNEGAWEKLFF	TRBD1	NA	TRBV2	TRBJ1-4
TGTGCCAGCAGTTTGGAGTACAATCAGCCCCAGCATTTT	CASSLEYNQPQHF	NA	NA	TRBV27	TRBJ1-5
TGTGCCAGCAGCTTCCGGCTAGCGGGAGATTTAGGAGATACGCAGTATTTT	CASSFRLAGDLGDTQYF	TRBD2	NA	TRBV5-6	TRBJ2-3
TGCGCCAGCAGCGCCCGAGATGGGACAGGGTATGAAAAACTGTTTTTT	CASSARDGTGYEKLFF	TRBD1	NA	TRBV4-1	TRBJ1-4
TGTGCCAGTAGTGCGGGACTAGCCTACGAGCAGTACTTC	CASSAGLAYEQYF	TRBD2	once	TRBV19	TRBJ2-7
TGTGCCAGCAGCTTCGGGTCCCAATGGCAGTTCTTC	CASSFGSQWQFF	NA	NA	TRBV7-9	TRBJ2-1
TGCGCCAGCAGCGCGAACAGGAGAAACTATGGCTACACCTTC	CASSANRRNYGYTF	NA	NA	TRBV5-1	TRBJ1-2
TGTGCCAGTAGAAAATCAGGGCGGGGAGAATACAATGAGCAGTTCTTC	CASRKSGRGEYNEQFF	NA	NA	TRBV19	TRBJ2-1
TGTGCCAGCAGCCCGAGCACCGGGGAGCTGTTTTTT	CASSPSTGELFF	NA	NA	TRBV7-9	TRBJ2-2
TGTGCCTGGAGTACGAGCTCTGGAAACACCATATATTTT	CAWSTSSGNTIYF	NA	NA	TRBV30	TRBJ1-3
TGTGCCAGCAGCTTAGCGGTGGCGGGCGGTTCACCCCTCCACTTT	CASSLAVAGGSPLHF	NA	NA	TRBV5-5	TRBJ1-6
TGTGCCAGCAGTTCTCTAGCGGGAGGGGTCTACGAGCAGTACTTC	CASSSLAGGVYEQYF	TRBD2	NA	TRBV28	TRBJ2-7
TGTGCCAGCAGCTCATCGGCAGGGGGTAATTCACCCCTCCACTTT	CASSSSAGGNSPLHF	TRBD1	NA	TRBV7-3	TRBJ1-6
TGTGCCAGCAGTTCTCCCTACAGGGGAGGCGGCTACACCTTC	CASSSPYRGGGYTF	TRBD1	NA	TRBV28	TRBJ1-2
TGTGCCAGCAGTTTATTGGGACAGGGGAATTCACCCCTCCACTTT	CASSLLGQGNSPLHF	TRBD1	NA	TRBV27	TRBJ1-6
TGTGCCAGCAGACTCTCCTACGAGCAGTACTTC	CASRLSYEQYF	NA	NA	TRBV6-5	TRBJ2-7
TGTGCCAGCACCACCGCGATGTCAGGGAATCGCGAGACTTTCTTT	CASTTAMSGNRETFF	NA	NA	TRBV6-5	TRBJ1-1
TGTGCCAGCGGACAGGGTTTCAATGAGCAGTTCTTC	CASGQGFNEQFF	TRBD1	NA	TRBV7-2	TRBJ2-1
TGTGCCAGCAGCCCCAGACAGGGCGTAAACACTGAAGCTTTCTTT	CASSPRQGVNTEAFF	TRBD1	NA	TRBV3-1/TRBV3-2	TRBJ1-1